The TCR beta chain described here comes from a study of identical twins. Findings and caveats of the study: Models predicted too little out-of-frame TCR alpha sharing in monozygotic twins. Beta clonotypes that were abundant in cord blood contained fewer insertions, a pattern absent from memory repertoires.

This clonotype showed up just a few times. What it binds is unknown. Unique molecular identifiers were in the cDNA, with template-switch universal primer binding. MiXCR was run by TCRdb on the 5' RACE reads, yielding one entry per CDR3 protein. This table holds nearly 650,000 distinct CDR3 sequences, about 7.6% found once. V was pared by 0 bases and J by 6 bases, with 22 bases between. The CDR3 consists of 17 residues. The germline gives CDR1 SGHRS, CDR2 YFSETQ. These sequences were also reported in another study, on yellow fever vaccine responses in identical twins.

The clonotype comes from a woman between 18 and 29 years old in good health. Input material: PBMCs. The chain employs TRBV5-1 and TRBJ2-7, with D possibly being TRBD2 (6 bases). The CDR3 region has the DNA TGCGCCAGCAGCTTGGGGAGGGGCCCGGTCATACGGCTCGAGCAGTACTTC. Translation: CASSLGRGPVIRLEQYF.